The 8 T cell receptor beta chains presented below share a single source sample, sequenced in a study of blood T cell repertoires in COVID-19 (dated by TCRdb to 2019 to 2021). The library came from the immunoSEQ multiplex PCR assay. In TCRdb, the immuneACCESS table is reduced to in-frame sequences with V and J assigned. These tables do not hold every clone; where another copy was compared, an unresolved V gene accounts for under half, and the others remain unexplained. The sample table records over 85,000 clones; about 90% of these occur just once. Around 4.9% of the sample goes to the ten largest clones. The sequencing sample was made of peripheral blood. These receptors were collected from a human donor in a cohort sampled during active COVID-19.

V gene TRBV6-4 combines with J gene TRBJ1-2, with 7 bases aligning to TRBD1. This CDR3 region has 16 residues. V trimming: 0 bases; J trimming: 8 bases; junction bases outside the gene matches: 12. Germline CDR1 and CDR2: MRHNA and SNTAGT. The CDR3 region is CASSDSGGLGGRGYTF. DNA of the CDR3: TGTGCCAGCAGTGACTCGGGTGGATTAGGGGGCAGAGGCTACACCTTC.

The chain carries TRBV3-1 (or the pseudogene TRBV3-2) and TRBJ1-1; 8 bases are shared with TRBD1. Trimming at V came to 4 bases and at J to 2 bases, leaving 3 bases not matched to a gene. CDR3 length equals 14 residues. The V gene's germline CDR1 is LGHDT and CDR2 YNNKEL (reference sequence). This CDR3 is CASSPGQGNTEAFF. In nucleotides, the CDR3 is TGTGCCAGCAGCCCAGGACAGGGAAACACTGAAGCTTTCTTT.

The chain uses TRBV9 and TRBJ2-7; TRBD2 matches 7 bases. Germline assignment: CDR1 SGDLS and CDR2 YYNGEE. V lost 4 bases and J lost 2; bases outside the gene matches: 9. This CDR3 is built from 15 residues. CDR3 residues: CASSPRLAPTYEQYF. The CDR3 nucleotides are TGTGCCAGCAGCCCAAGACTAGCCCCAACCTACGAGCAGTACTTC.

This chain connects TRBV28 to TRBJ2-7, with 9 bases matching TRBD1. The J segment lost 6 bases and the V segment lost 7 bases, leaving 13 bases of the junction unmatched. Germline V gene sequence: CDR1 MDHEN, CDR2 SYDVKM. This CDR3 has 15 amino acids. The CDR3 reads CASTPMGQGFGEQYF. The CDR3 nucleotides read TGTGCCAGCACCCCTATGGGACAGGGTTTTGGCGAGCAGTACTTC.

The chain is built from TRBV15 and TRBJ2-7; D might be TRBD2 (5 bases). The germline V and J ends were trimmed by 2 bases and 3 bases, with 8 bases remaining between them. Germline V gives CDR1 LNHNV, CDR2 YYDKDF (reference sequence). CDR3 length equals 13 residues. CDR3 coding DNA: TGTGCCACCAGCAGACGAGGGAACTACGAGCAGTACTTC. Its protein product is CATSRRGNYEQYF.

The V gene is TRBV7-3, the J gene TRBJ2-7; 10 bases line up with TRBD1. The germline V gene encodes CDR1 SGHTA and CDR2 FQGTGA. J lost 13 bases, V lost 2 bases, and 8 bases had no gene match. The CDR3 totals 13 residues. Written as DNA, the CDR3 is TGTGCCAGCAGCTTAGCTCCGGGACAGGGGCAATACTTC. Translating gives CASSLAPGQGQYF.

In this sample, this clone turned up a few times. The CDR3 coding sequence is TGTGCCAGCAGTTCCCTCGGACTAGCGGGAGGGCTCGGCTCCTACAATGAGCAGTTCTTC. Its translation: CASSSLGLAGGLGSYNEQFF. V usage is TRBV6-2 or TRBV6-3 and J usage is TRBJ2-1, with 15 bases identical to TRBD2. CDR1 and CDR2 (germline): MNHEY, SVGEGT. This CDR3 has 20 amino acids. V dropped 4 bases and J dropped 0; count of bases not matched to a gene: 10.

The rearrangement joins TRBV28 to TRBJ2-7, with 10 bases matching TRBD1. J was trimmed by 4 bases and V by 6 bases; bases with no gene match: 9. Per the germline V gene, CDR1 is MDHEN and CDR2 is SYDVKM. The CDR3 totals 15 residues. CDR3 bases: TGTGCCAGCAGCCTGGGGTGGGACAGGGGTTACGAGCAGTACTTC. As protein: CASSLGWDRGYEQYF.